This TCR beta chain originates from a study of T cells in localized non-small cell lung cancer. Study-level findings and limits: Patients showing higher blood T cell density tended to see longer overall survival. Adjacent uninvolved lung had the highest clonality, suggesting focused antigen responses. Researchers found a median approximately 55 of the top 100 tumor clones in adjacent lung.

CDR1 SGHDN and CDR2 FVKESK come from the germline V gene. Between the trimmed V and J ends, which lost 0 bases and 9 bases, there was a span of 12 bases. CDR3 length: 14 amino acids. As to this clone: Antigen specificity is unknown.

Generated by immunoSEQ multiplex PCR, the TCRdb table keeps only in-frame clones and is missing some. The repertoire holds approximately 23,000 clones, with 85% to 90% as singletons. The clonotype comes from a male donor aged 60 or over with stage I lung adenocarcinoma. V usage is TRBV14 and J usage is TRBJ2-1; TRBD1 is a possible D gene (6 bases). Specimen: peripheral blood, collected before any cancer treatment. CDR3 sequence (DNA): TGTGCCAGCAGCCAAGACAGGGGAATTGGTGAGCAGTTCTTC. It encodes CASSQDRGIGEQFF.